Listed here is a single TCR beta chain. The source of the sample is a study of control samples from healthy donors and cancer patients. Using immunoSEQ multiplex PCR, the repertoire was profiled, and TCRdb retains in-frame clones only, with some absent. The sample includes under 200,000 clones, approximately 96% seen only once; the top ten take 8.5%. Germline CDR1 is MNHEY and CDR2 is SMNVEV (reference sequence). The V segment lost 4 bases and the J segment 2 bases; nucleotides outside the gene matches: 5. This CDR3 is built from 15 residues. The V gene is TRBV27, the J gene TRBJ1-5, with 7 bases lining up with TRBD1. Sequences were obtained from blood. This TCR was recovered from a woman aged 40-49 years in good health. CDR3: CASSSDRRGNQPQHF. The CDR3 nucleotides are TGTGCCAGCAGTTCGGACAGGAGGGGCAATCAGCCCCAGCATTTT.